This TCR beta chain was documented in a study of identical twins. Template switching (which added a universal primer site) was used, and cDNA carried unique molecular identifiers. Each CDR3 protein gets one entry after TCRdb re-called the 5' RACE reads with MiXCR. The sample holds some 600,000 distinct CDR3 sequences, roughly 7.1% seen once. There are many counts of this clonotype. The same sample was also used in a study of yellow fever vaccine responses in identical twins.

What was sequenced was PBMCs. This clonotype was sampled from a woman under 30 in good health.

For the CDR3, the DNA is TGCAGCGTCAATGACAGGGTCCCCGGGGAGCTGTTTTTT. The encoded protein is CSVNDRVPGELFF. The chain employs TRBV29-1 and TRBJ2-2; TRBD1 matches at 7 bases. The J segment lost 6 bases and the V segment lost 6 bases, leaving 7 bases of the junction unmatched. The CDR3 is made up of 13 amino acids. The germline gives CDR1 SQVTM, CDR2 ANQGSEA.